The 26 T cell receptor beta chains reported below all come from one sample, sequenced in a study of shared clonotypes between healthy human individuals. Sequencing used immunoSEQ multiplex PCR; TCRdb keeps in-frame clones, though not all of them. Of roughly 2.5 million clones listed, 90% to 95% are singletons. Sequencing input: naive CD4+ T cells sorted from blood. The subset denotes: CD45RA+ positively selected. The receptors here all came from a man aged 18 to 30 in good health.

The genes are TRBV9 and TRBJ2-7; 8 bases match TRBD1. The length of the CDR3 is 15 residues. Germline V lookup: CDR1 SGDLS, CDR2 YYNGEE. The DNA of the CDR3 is TGTGCTATAGATGGGCAGGGGGCCATATTATTACGGGAGTACTTC. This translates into CAIDGQGAILLREYF.

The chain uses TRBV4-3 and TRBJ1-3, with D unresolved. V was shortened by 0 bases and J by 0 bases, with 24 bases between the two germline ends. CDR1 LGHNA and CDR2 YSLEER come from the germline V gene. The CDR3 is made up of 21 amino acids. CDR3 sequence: CASSQDIIRQRFMGSGNTIYF. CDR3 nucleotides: TGCGCCAGCAGCCAAGATATTATACGGCAGAGGTTTATGGGCTCTGGAAACACCATATATTTT.

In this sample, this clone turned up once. CDR3 region: CASSLGLAGGDTQYF. DNA for the CDR3: TGTGCCAGCAGCCTAGGACTAGCGGGAGGGGATACGCAGTATTTT. V and J are TRBV27 and TRBJ2-3; 15 bases are shared with TRBD2. This CDR3 is built from 15 residues. J lost 6 bases, V lost 6 bases, and 4 bases had no gene match. Germline V gene sequence: CDR1 MNHEY, CDR2 SMNVEV (reference sequence).

The DNA of the CDR3 is TGTGCCAGCAGCTCAGAACTAAACTATGGCTACACCTTC. Amino acid sequence: CASSSELNYGYTF. The chain carries TRBV5-5 and TRBJ1-2, with D hard to call. V gave up 3 bases and J gave up 2 bases, with 8 bases separating them. The CDR3 contains 13 residues. From germline, CDR1 is SGHKS and CDR2 YYEKEE (reference sequence).

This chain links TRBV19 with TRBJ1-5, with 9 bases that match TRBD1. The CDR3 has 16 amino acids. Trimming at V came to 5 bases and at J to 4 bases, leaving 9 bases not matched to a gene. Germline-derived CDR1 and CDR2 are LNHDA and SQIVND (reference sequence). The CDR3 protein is CASSPEQGASNQPQHF. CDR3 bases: TGTGCCAGTAGTCCCGAACAGGGGGCATCGAATCAGCCCCAGCATTTT.

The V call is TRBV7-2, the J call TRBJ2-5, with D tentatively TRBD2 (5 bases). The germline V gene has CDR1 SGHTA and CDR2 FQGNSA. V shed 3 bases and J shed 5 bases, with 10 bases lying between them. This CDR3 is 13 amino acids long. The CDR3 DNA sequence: TGTGCCAGCAGCTTCCGGTCGGGGGAGACCCAGTACTTC. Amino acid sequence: CASSFRSGETQYF. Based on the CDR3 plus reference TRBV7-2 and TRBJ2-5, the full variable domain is GAGVSQSPSNKVTEKGKDVELRCDPISGHTALYWYRQSLGQGLEFLIYFQGNSAPDKSGLPSDRFSAERTGGSVSTLTIQRTQQEDSAVYLCASSFRSGETQYFGPGTRLLVL.

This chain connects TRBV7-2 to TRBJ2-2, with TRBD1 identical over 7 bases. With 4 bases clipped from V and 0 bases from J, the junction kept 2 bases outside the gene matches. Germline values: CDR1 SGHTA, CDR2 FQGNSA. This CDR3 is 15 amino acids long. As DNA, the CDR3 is TGTGCCAGCAGCTCGACAGGGTCGAACACCGGGGAGCTGTTTTTT. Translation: CASSSTGSNTGELFF.

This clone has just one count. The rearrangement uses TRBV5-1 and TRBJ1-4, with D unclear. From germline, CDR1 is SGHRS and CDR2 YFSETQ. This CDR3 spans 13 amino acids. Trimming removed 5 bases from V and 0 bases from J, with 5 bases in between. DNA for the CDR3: TGCGCCAGCAGAGAAGCAACTAATGAAAAACTGTTTTTT. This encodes CASREATNEKLFF.

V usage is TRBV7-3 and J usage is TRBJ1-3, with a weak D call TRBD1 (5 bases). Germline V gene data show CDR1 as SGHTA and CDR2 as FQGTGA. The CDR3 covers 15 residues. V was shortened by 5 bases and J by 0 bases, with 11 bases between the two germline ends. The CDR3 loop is CASSLSGYSGNTIYF. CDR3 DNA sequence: TGTGCCAGCAGCCTATCAGGGTACTCTGGAAACACCATATATTTT.

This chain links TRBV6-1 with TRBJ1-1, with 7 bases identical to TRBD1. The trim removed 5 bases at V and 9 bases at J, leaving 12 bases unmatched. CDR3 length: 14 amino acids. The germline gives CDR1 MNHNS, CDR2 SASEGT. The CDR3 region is CASSSTGVGLQAFF. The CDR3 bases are TGTGCCAGCAGTAGTACAGGGGTCGGTCTGCAAGCTTTCTTT.

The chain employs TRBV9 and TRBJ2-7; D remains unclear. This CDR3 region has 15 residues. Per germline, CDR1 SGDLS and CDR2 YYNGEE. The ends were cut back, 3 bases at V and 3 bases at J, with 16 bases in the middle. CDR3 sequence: CASSARLETSYEQYF. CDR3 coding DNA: TGTGCCAGCAGCGCAAGACTCGAAACGAGCTACGAGCAGTACTTC.

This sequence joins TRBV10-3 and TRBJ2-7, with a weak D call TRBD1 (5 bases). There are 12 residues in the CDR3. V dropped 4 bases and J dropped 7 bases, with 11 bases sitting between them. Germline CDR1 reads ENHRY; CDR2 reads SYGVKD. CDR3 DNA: TGTGCCATCAGTGGACAGTCCCTTGAGCAGTACTTC. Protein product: CAISGQSLEQYF.

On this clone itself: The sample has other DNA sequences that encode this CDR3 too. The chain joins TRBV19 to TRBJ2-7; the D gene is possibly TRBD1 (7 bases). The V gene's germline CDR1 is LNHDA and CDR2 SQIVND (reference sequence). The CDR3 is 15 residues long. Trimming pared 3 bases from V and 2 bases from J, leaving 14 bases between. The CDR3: CASSIGPGGPYEQYF. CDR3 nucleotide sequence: TGTGCCAGTAGTATTGGGCCAGGGGGGCCCTACGAGCAGTACTTC.

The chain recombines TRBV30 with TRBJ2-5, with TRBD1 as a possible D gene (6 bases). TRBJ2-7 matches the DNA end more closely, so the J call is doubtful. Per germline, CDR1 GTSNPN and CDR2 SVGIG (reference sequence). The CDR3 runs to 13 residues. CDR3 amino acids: CAWSGQNPYEQYF. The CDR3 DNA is TGTGCCTGGAGCGGACAGAACCCTTACGAGCAGTACTTC.

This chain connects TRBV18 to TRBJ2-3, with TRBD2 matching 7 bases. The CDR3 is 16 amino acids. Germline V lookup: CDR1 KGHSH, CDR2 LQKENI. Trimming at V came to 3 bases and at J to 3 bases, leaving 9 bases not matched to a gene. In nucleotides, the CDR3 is TGTGCCAGCTCACCTTATACTAGCGTGGGAACAGATACGCAGTATTTT. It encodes CASSPYTSVGTDTQYF.

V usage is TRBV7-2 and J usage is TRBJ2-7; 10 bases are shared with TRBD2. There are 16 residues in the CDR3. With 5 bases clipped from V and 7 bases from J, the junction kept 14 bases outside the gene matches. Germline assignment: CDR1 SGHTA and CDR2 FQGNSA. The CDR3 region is CASSKKEAGGPIEQYF. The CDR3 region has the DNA TGTGCCAGCAGCAAAAAGGAAGCGGGAGGGCCGATAGAGCAGTACTTC. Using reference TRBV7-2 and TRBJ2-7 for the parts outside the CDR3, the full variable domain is GAGVSQSPSNKVTEKGKDVELRCDPISGHTALYWYRQSLGQGLEFLIYFQGNSAPDKSGLPSDRFSAERTGGSVSTLTIQRTQQEDSAVYLCASSKKEAGGPIEQYFGPGTRLTVT.

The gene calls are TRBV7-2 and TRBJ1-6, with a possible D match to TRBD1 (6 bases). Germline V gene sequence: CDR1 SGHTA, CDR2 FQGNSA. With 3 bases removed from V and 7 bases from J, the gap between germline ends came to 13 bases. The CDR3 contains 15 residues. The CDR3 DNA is TGTGCCAGCAGCTTGACGGCCACAGGGAATTCACCCCTCCACTTT. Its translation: CASSLTATGNSPLHF. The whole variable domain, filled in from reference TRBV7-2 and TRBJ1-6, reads GAGVSQSPSNKVTEKGKDVELRCDPISGHTALYWYRQSLGQGLEFLIYFQGNSAPDKSGLPSDRFSAERTGGSVSTLTIQRTQQEDSAVYLCASSLTATGNSPLHFGNGTRLTVT.

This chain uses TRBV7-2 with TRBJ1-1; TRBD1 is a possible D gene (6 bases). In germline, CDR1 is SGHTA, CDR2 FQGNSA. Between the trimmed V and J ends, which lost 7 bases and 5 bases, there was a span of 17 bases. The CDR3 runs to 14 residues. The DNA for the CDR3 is TGTGCCAGCACCCTGCGGGGGGCGGATACTGAAGCTTTCTTT. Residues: CASTLRGADTEAFF.

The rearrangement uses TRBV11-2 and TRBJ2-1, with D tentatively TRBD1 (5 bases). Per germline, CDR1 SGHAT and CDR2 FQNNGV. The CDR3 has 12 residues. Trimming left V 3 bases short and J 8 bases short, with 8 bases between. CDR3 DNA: TGTGCCAGCAGCTTCAGCAGGGATGAGCAGTTCTTC. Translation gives CASSFSRDEQFF.

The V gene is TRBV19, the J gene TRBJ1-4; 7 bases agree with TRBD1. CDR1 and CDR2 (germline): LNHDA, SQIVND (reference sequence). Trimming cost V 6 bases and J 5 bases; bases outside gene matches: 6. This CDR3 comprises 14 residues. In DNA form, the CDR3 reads TGTGCCAGTAGGAGGACAGGAATGAATGAAAAACTGTTTTTT. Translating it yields CASRRTGMNEKLFF.

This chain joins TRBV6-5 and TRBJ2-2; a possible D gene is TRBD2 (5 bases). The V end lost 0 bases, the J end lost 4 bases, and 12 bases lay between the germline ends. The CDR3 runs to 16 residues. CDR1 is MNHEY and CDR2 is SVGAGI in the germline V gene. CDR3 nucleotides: TGTGCCAGCAGTTACTCGGCTAGCTCGGTCACCGGGGAGCTGTTTTTT. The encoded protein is CASSYSASSVTGELFF.

The CDR3 reads CATSRDVSGTSDTQYF. The CDR3 DNA follows: TGTGCCACCAGCAGAGATGTATCGGGGACCTCAGATACGCAGTATTTT. This chain uses TRBV15 with TRBJ2-3; the D call may be TRBD1 or TRBD2 (5 bases each). CDR1 is LNHNV, CDR2 YYDKDF, per germline (reference sequence). With 0 bases removed from V and 4 bases from J, the gap between germline ends came to 14 bases. CDR3 length equals 16 residues.

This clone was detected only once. CDR3 coding DNA: TGTGCCAGCAGCCACGTAATAACAGGGATAAAGGACTATAATTCACCCCTCCACTTT. It yields the protein CASSHVITGIKDYNSPLHF. The chain is built from TRBV14 and TRBJ1-6; tentatively, D is TRBD1 (6 bases). There are 19 residues in the CDR3. The V and J ends lost 3 bases and 3 bases respectively, with 21 bases between them. Germline V gives CDR1 SGHDN, CDR2 FVKESK.

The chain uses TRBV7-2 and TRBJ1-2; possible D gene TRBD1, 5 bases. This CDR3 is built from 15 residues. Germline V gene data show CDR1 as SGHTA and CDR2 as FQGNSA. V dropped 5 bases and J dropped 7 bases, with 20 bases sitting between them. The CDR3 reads CASSQEEGIFAGYTF. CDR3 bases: TGTGCCAGCAGCCAGGAGGAGGGGATTTTTGCTGGCTACACCTTC.

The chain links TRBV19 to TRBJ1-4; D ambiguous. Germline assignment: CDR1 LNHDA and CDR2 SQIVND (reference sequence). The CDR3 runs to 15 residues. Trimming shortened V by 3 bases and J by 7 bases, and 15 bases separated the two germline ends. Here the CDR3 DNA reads TGTGCCAGTAGTATGGGAGGGCTGGTCCTTGAAAAACTGTTTTTT. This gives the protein CASSMGGLVLEKLFF.

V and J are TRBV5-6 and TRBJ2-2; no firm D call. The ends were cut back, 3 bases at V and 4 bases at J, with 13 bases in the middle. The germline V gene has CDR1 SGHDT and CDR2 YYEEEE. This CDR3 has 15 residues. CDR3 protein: CASSSSPWGTGELFF. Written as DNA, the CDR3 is TGTGCCAGCAGCTCCTCCCCTTGGGGCACCGGGGAGCTGTTTTTT. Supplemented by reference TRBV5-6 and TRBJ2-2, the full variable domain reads DAGVTQSPTHLIKTRGQQVTLRCSPKSGHDTVSWYQQALGQGPQFIFQYYEEEERQRGNFPDRFSGHQFPNYSSELNVNALLLGDSALYLCASSSSPWGTGELFFGEGSRLTVL.